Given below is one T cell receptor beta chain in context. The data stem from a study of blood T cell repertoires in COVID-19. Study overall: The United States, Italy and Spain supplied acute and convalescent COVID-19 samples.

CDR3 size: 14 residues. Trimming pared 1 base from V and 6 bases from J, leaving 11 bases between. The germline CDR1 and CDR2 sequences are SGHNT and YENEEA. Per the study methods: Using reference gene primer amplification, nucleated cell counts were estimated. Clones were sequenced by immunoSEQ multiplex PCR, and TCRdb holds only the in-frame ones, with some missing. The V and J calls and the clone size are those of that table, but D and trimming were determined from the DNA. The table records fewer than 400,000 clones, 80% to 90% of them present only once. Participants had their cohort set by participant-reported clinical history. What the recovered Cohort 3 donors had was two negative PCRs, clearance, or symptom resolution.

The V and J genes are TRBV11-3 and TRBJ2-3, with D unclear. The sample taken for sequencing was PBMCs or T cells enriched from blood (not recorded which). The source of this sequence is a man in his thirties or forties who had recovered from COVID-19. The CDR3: CASSLGRGGDTQYF. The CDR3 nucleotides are TGTGCCAGCAGCTTAGGTCGAGGTGGGGATACGCAGTATTTT.